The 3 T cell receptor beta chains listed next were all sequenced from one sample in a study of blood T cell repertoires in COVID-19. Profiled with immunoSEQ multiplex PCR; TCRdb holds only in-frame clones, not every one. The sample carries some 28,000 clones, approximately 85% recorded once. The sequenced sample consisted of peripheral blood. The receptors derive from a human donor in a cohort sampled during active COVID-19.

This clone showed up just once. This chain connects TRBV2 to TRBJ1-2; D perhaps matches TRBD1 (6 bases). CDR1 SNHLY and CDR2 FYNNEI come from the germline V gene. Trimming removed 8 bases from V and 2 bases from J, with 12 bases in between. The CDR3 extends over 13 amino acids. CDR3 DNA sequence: TGTGCCAGCGCAGGGGCTTTGAACTATGGCTACACCTTC. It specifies CASAGALNYGYTF.

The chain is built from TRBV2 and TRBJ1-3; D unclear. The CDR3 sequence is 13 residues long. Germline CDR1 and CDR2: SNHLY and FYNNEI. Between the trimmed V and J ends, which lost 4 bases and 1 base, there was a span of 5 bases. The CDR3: CASSVLSGNTIYF. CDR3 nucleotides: TGTGCCAGCAGTGTATTGTCTGGAAACACCATATATTTT. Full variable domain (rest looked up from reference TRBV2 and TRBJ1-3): EPEVTQTPSHQVTQMGQEVILRCVPISNHLYFYWYRQILGQKVEFLVSFYNNEISEKSEIFDDQFSVERPDGSNFTLKIRSTKLEDSAMYFCASSVLSGNTIYFGEGSWLTVV.

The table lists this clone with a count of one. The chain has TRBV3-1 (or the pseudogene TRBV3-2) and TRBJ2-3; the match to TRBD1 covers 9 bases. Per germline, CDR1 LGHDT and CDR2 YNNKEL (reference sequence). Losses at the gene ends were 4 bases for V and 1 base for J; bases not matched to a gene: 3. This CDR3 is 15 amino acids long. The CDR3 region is CASSPRDRGTDTQYF. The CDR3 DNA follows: TGTGCCAGCAGCCCCCGGGACAGGGGCACAGATACGCAGTATTTT.